This T cell receptor beta chain derives from a study of blood T cells in healthy people across ages. Sample-barcoded 5' priming and a J-beta primer mix drove a second PCR of roughly 6 to 12 cycles. TCRdb ran MiXCR on the 5' RACE reads and lists one entry per CDR3 protein. The table shows around 1.1 million distinct CDR3 sequences, with more than 30% occurring only once. Germline lookup yields CDR1 MNHEY and CDR2 SMNVEV (reference sequence). V was clipped by 8 bases and J by 4 bases, with 8 bases between them. The CDR3 is 11 amino acids. Those donating, healthy Caucasian individuals from Russia, were aged about 6 to 95. A minimum of 6 micrograms of total RNA was extracted per sample.

The sequencing sample was made of blood. The TCR sequence derives from a man between 18 and 35 years old in good health. This sequence joins TRBV27 and TRBJ1-1, with no clear D. This chain's CDR3 is CASLGGTEAFF. DNA of the CDR3: TGTGCCAGCCTTGGCGGCACTGAAGCTTTCTTT.